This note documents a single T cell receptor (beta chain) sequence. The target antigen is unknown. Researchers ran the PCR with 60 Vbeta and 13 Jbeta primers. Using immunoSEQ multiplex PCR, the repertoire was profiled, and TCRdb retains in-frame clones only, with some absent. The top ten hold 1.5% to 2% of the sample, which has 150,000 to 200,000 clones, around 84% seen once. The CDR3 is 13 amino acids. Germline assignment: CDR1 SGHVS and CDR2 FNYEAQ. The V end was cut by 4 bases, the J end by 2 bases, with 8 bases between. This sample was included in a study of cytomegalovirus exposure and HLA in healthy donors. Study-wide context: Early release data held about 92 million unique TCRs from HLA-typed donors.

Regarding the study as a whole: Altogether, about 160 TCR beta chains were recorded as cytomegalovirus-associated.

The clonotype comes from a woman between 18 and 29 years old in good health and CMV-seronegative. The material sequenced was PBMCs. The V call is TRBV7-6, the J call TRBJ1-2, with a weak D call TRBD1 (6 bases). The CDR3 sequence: CASSSGQNYGYTF. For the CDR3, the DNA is TGTGCCAGCAGCTCGGGACAAAACTATGGCTACACCTTC.